What follows describes a single T cell receptor beta chain. Its antigen specificity is not known. Base quality data are lacking; no much larger clone is found one base away. Using the deep immunoSEQ assay, multiplex PCR amplified TCR CDR3 regions from genomic DNA. Extracted genomic DNA from each cell subset was distributed evenly across all wells of several immunoSEQ 96-well plates, and each plate was treated as a replicate. Each replicate PCR for sorted subsets received about 200 ng genomic DNA, equal to about 29,000 T cell genomes. Purified libraries were measured with a Qubit 3.0 fluorometer, size-checked on a Bioanalyzer 2100, and measured again with the KAPA Library Quantification kit. A separate single-read 150-cycle Illumina NextSeq 550 flow cell was used to sequence each immunoSEQ 96-well plate. The authors' pipeline ran thus. Because the immunoSEQ output included only junctional sequences and no quality scores, the filtering could not be the same as the filtering used for full-length reads. To assign V/J genes and CDR3, sequences were annotated against IMGT germline references using PyIR, a Python wrapper for IgBLAST v1.9. Any read was removed if the V/J assignment was weak (E-value above 1e-6), the CDR3 was missing, or the read contained stop codons, out-of-frame junctions, or ambiguous translated residues. A V3J clonotype was defined by an identical inferred V gene, J gene, and CDR3 amino acid sequence. The percentage overlap between two repertoires was calculated by dividing the number of shared unique clonotypes by the size of the smaller repertoire. RTK rarefaction, the Chao1 estimator, and Recon v2.1 estimates of unobserved clonotypes were used to assess repertoire richness. Generation probabilities were computed with OLGA for all TCRbeta clonotypes obtained by the gDNA method from a few donors. Held by TCRdb, this immuneACCESS table contains in-frame sequences only and omits some clones. Under half of the omission traces to an unresolved V gene where checked; the cause of the rest is unknown. Clonal size and the V and J genes are those of that table, whereas D and trimming came from the DNA. Here the sample has approximately 2.3 million clones; approximately 93% occur a single time. The ten most abundant clones make up around 0.4% of the sample.

The junction shows trimming of 7 bases on V and 9 bases on J, and the gene matches do not reach 6 bases of it. From a lookup of the germline V gene, CDR1 and CDR2 are MNHEY and SVGAGI. Its CDR3 holds 12 amino acids, cysteine through phenylalanine. CDR3 DNA is the only sequence kept; it has 36 bases, read in frame from the first base. The sample comes from a study of shared clonotypes between healthy human individuals (dated by TCRdb to 2019 to 2021). Context from the whole study: A couple of women and a few men aged 18 to 49 years were included in the cohort. For each donor, three plates each were used for CD4 naive and CD4 memory, two plates were used for CD8 naive, and one plate was used for CD8 memory. To estimate repertoire size and how much clonotypes are shared between individuals, the study performed deep sequencing of blood TCR repertoires from about five healthy adults. Different laboratories and diverse techniques were used to prepare libraries and sequence TCR repertoires, to increase sequencing depth and limit assay-specific biases. Per donor, leukapheresis produced somewhere between about 0.85 and 9.5 billion PBMCs.

The donors were healthy, HIV-negative adults who had no recently reported acute infections or vaccinations. Only Caucasian adults living in Nashville, Tennessee, USA were represented among the donors. CD4+ T cells were enriched by magnetic negative selection, after which naive cells were positively selected on CD45RA and the negative fraction was taken as the memory subset. Blood was obtained by leukapheresis, after which PBMCs were separated by Ficoll-Histopaque density gradient centrifugation and cryopreserved in liquid nitrogen vapor phase. Analytical flow cytometry was used to check the purity and quantity of each magnetically sorted T cell population. Genomic DNA was isolated from every sorted fraction and measured by UV absorbance on a Nanodrop 2000c. What the study reported, not specific to this receptor: Pairwise subsampling indicated that sequencing depth was expected to affect the degree of clonotype sharing among donors. Higher generation probabilities were observed for clonotypes shared by all four sorted-subset donors than for non-shared clonotypes. Roughly 5% of naive CD4, around 3.6% of naive CD8, roughly 2.5% of memory CD4, and more than 0.35% of memory CD8 clonotypes were shared across several donors. Sampling was restricted to blood, and TCR repertoires in tissues likely differ from the TCR repertoires found in blood. Even with the large sequencing depth, rarefaction of the sorted-subset datasets indicated that sequencing was incomplete. Estimated clonotype richness was generally larger for naive than for memory subsets. Because the study included a small number of donors, the genetic and exposure-history diversity represented was limited.

This receptor was obtained from a young man in good health. Some clones in this sample may be carry-over from other donors' samples. In this chain, TRBV6-5 is recombined with TRBJ1-2; TRBD1 agrees with 9 junctional bases. The specimen sequenced was naive CD4+ T cells from PBMCs. The cell subset or site label for this specimen denotes: CD45RA+ positively selected. The DNA reads as follows: TGTGCCAGCACCAGGGACAGGGTGAGCTACACCTTC. Protein translation: CASTRDRVSYTF.